A selection of T cell receptor beta chains follows, all from one sample in a study of early T cells in non-severe SARS-CoV-2 infection. TCRdb processed the 5' RACE reads anew with MiXCR; each CDR3 protein has one entry. The sample has more than 65,000 distinct CDR3 sequences; about an eighth are singletons. Sequencing was carried out using whole blood. The source of these receptors is an adult who was a healthcare worker with PCR-confirmed SARS-CoV-2 infection or an uninfected control (not recorded which). CDR3s include the opening cysteine and the closing phenylalanine or tryptophan. The D gene is left open where the match is weak.

cdr3_aa | d_call | v_call
CASSLTANRGYTF | - | TRBV7-2
CSVPGLAGGFGATDTQYF | TRBD2 | TRBV29-1
CASSRLAGEPDTQYF | TRBD2 | TRBV3-1
CASSSTTDGYEQYF | - | TRBV7-2
CAISTGGGNQPQHF | TRBD1 | TRBV10-3
CASTTSGEAQPQHF | - | TRBV12-3/TRBV12-4
CASSYYRENSGEQYF | - | TRBV27
CASSRVAGGPNEQFF | TRBD2 | TRBV28
CASSLEQGRDTGELFF | - | TRBV5-5
CASSVRQVETQYF | - | TRBV2
CASSSAGALAKNIQYF | TRBD2 | TRBV12-3/TRBV12-4
CASSSDVAGAGNTGELFF | TRBD2 | TRBV4-2
CSVEDPWTSGGAGDTQYF | TRBD2 | TRBV29-1
CASSVATTGQGRKTQYF | TRBD1 | TRBV7-2
CASSRGTGGSYEQYF | TRBD1 | TRBV19